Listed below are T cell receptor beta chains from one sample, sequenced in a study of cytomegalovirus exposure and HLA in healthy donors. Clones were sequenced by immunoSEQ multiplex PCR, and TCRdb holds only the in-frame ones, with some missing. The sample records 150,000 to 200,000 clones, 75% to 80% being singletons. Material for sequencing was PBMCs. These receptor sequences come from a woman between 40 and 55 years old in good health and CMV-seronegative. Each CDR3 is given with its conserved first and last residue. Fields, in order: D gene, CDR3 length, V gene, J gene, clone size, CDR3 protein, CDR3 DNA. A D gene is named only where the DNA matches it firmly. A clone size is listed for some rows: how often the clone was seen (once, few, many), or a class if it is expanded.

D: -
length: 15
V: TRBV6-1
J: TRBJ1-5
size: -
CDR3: CASSEAKVLHQPQHF
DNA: TGTGCCAGCAGTGAAGCTAAAGTACTCCATCAGCCCCAGCATTTT

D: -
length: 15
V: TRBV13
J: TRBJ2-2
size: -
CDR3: CASSLVGGNTGELFF
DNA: TGTGCCAGCAGCTTAGTGGGGGGTAACACCGGGGAGCTGTTTTTT

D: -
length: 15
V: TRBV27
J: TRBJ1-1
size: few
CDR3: CASRPRGPLNTEAFF
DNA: TGTGCCAGCCGACCCAGGGGACCCTTGAACACTGAAGCTTTCTTT

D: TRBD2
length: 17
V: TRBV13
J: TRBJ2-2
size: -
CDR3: CASSYHSGGALTGELFF
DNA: TGTGCCAGCAGCTACCATAGCGGGGGGGCTCTAACCGGGGAGCTGTTTTTT

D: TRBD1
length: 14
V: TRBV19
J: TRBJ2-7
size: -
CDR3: CASSLDRGAYEQYF
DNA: TGTGCCAGTAGTCTGGACAGGGGAGCCTACGAGCAGTACTTC

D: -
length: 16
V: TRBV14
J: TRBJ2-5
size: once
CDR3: CASSQLRRGPLETQYF
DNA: TGTGCCAGCAGCCAACTTAGGAGGGGGCCTTTGGAGACCCAGTACTTC

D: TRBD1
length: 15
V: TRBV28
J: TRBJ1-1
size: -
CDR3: CASSDEGAMNTEAFF
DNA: TGTGCCAGCAGTGATGAGGGGGCCATGAACACTGAAGCTTTCTTT

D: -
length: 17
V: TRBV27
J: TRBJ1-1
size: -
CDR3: CASSLKGLGEGVTEAFF
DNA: TGTGCCAGCAGTTTAAAGGGTTTGGGGGAGGGAGTGACTGAAGCTTTCTTT

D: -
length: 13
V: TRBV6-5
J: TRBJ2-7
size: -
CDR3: CASSYSAAGEQYF
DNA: TGTGCCAGCAGTTACTCCGCGGCCGGAGAGCAGTACTTC

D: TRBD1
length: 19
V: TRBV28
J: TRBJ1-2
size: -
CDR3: CASSFRNRDRGKTNYGYTF
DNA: TGTGCCAGCAGTTTCCGGAACCGGGACAGAGGCAAGACGAACTATGGCTACACCTTC

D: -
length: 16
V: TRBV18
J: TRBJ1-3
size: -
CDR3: CASSPRTPGSGNTIYF
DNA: TGTGCCAGCTCACCAAGGACTCCAGGCTCTGGAAACACCATATATTTT

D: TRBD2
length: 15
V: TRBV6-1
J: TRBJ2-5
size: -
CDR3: CASSALAGGQETQYF
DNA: TGTGCCAGCAGTGCCTTAGCGGGGGGGCAAGAGACCCAGTACTTC

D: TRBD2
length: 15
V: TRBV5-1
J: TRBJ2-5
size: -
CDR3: CASKSGGLQGETQYF
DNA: TGCGCCAGCAAGAGCGGGGGGTTACAAGGGGAGACCCAGTACTTC

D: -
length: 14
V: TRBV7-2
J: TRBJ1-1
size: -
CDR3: CASSLKGDVTEAFF
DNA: TGTGCCAGCAGCTTAAAGGGGGACGTCACTGAAGCTTTCTTT

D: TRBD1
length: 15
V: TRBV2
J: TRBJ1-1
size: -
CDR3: CAIAPMGQGVTEAFF
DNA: TGTGCCATCGCCCCGATGGGGCAGGGGGTCACTGAAGCTTTCTTT

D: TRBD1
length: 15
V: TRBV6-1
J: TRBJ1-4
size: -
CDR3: CASSNQKGQLEKLFF
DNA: TGTGCCAGCAGTAACCAAAAGGGACAGCTTGAAAAACTGTTTTTT

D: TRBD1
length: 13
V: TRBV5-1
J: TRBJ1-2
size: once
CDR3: CASSNAGTGGYTF
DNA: TGCGCCAGCAGCAATGCCGGGACAGGTGGCTACACCTTC

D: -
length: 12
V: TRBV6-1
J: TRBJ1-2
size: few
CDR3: CARRDSNYGYTF
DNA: TGTGCCAGACGCGACTCTAACTATGGCTACACCTTC

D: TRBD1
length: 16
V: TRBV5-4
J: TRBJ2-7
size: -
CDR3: CASSLGGGGLAHEQYF
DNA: TGTGCCAGCAGCTTGGGAGGGGGCGGATTAGCCCACGAGCAGTACTTC

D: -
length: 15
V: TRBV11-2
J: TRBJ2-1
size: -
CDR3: CASSPQPSRENEQFF
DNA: TGTGCCAGCAGCCCTCAGCCCTCCCGGGAGAACGAGCAGTTCTTC

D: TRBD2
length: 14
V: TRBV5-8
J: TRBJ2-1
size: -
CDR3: CASSLERGVNEQFF
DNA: TGTGCCAGCAGCTTGGAGCGGGGGGTCAATGAGCAGTTCTTC

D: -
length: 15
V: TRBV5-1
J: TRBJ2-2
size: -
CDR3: CASSSRQPGPGELFF
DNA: TGCGCCAGCAGCTCCCGACAGCCTGGACCCGGGGAGCTGTTTTTT

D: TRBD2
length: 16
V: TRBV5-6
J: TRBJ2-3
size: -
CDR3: CASSPAGLADTDTQYF
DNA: TGTGCCAGCAGCCCCGCCGGGCTAGCGGACACAGATACGCAGTATTTT

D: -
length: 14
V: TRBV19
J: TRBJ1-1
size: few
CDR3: CASSSRGANTEAFF
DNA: TGTGCCAGTAGTTCCCGCGGGGCGAACACTGAAGCTTTCTTT

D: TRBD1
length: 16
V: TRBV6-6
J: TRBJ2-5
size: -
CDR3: CASSYQDRGYQETQYF
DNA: TGTGCCAGCAGTTACCAGGACAGGGGGTACCAAGAGACCCAGTACTTC

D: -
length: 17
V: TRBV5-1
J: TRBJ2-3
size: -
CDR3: CASSLAVLGLSTDTQYF
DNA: TGCGCCAGCAGCTTGGCCGTCCTGGGCCTTAGCACAGATACGCAGTATTTT

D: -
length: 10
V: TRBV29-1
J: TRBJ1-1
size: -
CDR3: CSVSLRVAFF
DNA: TGCAGCGTGTCTCTCCGGGTAGCTTTCTTT

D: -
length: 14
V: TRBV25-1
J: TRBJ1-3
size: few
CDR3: CASSAYTGGNTIYF
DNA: TGTGCCAGCAGTGCCTACACGGGAGGAAACACCATATATTTT